Below are 10 T cell receptor beta chains sequenced from a single sample in a study of blood T cells in healthy people across ages. A second 7 to 11 cycle PCR used barcoded and J-beta primers. MiXCR, run by TCRdb on the 5' RACE reads, gives a single entry per CDR3 protein. The profile shows 1.5 million or so distinct CDR3 sequences, approximately 43% of them singletons. Sequencing used blood. The receptors here all came from a woman between 18 and 29 years old in good health.

This clonotype was seen ten or more times. This chain joins TRBV20-1 and TRBJ2-1; D is unresolved. Germline CDR1 reads DFQATT; CDR2 reads SNEGSKA (reference sequence). The V end was cut by 0 bases, the J end by 6 bases, with 9 bases between. There are 13 residues in the CDR3. The CDR3 here is CSARDPLGNEQFF. DNA for the CDR3: TGCAGTGCTAGAGATCCCCTGGGCAATGAGCAGTTCTTC.

This chain connects TRBV2 to TRBJ1-6; D is possibly TRBD1 (6 bases). Germline CDR1 SNHLY, CDR2 FYNNEI. This CDR3 spans 15 amino acids. The V end was cut by 6 bases, the J end by 0 bases, with 9 bases between. CDR3 coding DNA: TGTGCCAGCAGGGGGGGCGTCTCCTATAATTCACCCCTCCACTTT. Protein product: CASRGGVSYNSPLHF.

This clonotype was detected many times. The chain recombines TRBV5-6 with TRBJ2-7; weak D call: TRBD1 (6 bases). CDR1 is SGHDT and CDR2 is YYEEEE in the germline V gene. This CDR3 is 14 amino acids long. Trimming pared 3 bases from V and 2 bases from J, leaving 12 bases between. The CDR3 coding sequence is TGTGCCAGCAGCTCAAGGGACATCCCCTACGAGCAGTACTTC. Amino acid sequence: CASSSRDIPYEQYF.

To note about this clonotype: One end of the junction fails to match germline, which may point to a read error. The chain recombines TRBV25-1 with TRBJ2-1, with D perhaps TRBD2 (5 bases). The germline gives CDR1 MGHDK, CDR2 SYGVNS. This CDR3 is 18 amino acids long. This chain's CDR3 is CASSELGNSASSCNEQFF. For the CDR3, the DNA is TGTGCCAGCAGTGAATTAGGGAATAGCGCCAGCTCCTGCAATGAGCAGTTCTTC. The whole variable domain, filled in from reference TRBV25-1 and TRBJ2-1, reads EADIYQTPRYLVIGTGKKITLECSQTMGHDKMYWYQQDPGMELHLIHYSYGVNSTEKGDLSSESTVSRIRTEHFPLTLESARPSHTSQYLCASSELGNSASSCNEQFFGPGTRLTVL.

V and J are TRBV20-1 and TRBJ1-3; 7 bases are shared with TRBD1. CDR1 and CDR2 from the germline V gene are DFQATT and SNEGSKA (reference sequence). Trimming took 0 bases from V and 2 from J; bases not matched to a gene: 4. This CDR3 has 15 amino acids. CDR3 protein: CSARDPTGTGNTIYF. DNA for the CDR3: TGCAGTGCTAGAGATCCGACAGGGACTGGAAACACCATATATTTT.

This chain connects TRBV11-2 to TRBJ2-4, with TRBD2 identical over 8 bases. The trim removed 1 base at V and 13 bases at J, leaving 15 bases unmatched. Per the germline V gene, CDR1 is SGHAT and CDR2 is FQNNGV. CDR3 length: 16 residues. CDR3 coding DNA: TGTGCCAGCAGCTTAGGTTGGCGGGGGGTCTCCAATGAGCAGTACTTC. Its protein is CASSLGWRGVSNEQYF.

There are many counts of this clonotype. V is TRBV27 and J is TRBJ2-3; possible D gene TRBD2, 5 bases. Between the trimmed V and J ends, which lost 1 base and 0 bases, there was a span of 11 bases. Germline V gives CDR1 MNHEY, CDR2 SMNVEV (reference sequence). This CDR3 region has 16 residues. CDR3 sequence (DNA): TGTGCCAGCAGTTTATTTCCTAGCCGTAGCACAGATACGCAGTATTTT. Protein product: CASSLFPSRSTDTQYF.

The chain couples TRBV29-1 to TRBJ2-1, with 10 bases that match TRBD2. Germline CDR1 and CDR2: SQVTM and ANQGSEA. V was pared by 4 bases and J by 5 bases, with 20 bases of the junction left unmatched. The CDR3 spans 19 residues. CDR3 in amino acids: CSVGQGPSGSGIGNNEQFF. CDR3 DNA: TGCAGCGTTGGTCAGGGGCCTAGCGGGAGTGGGATAGGAAACAATGAGCAGTTCTTC.

This sequence joins TRBV7-9 and TRBJ2-7; 8 bases align to TRBD1. Germline V gene sequence: CDR1 SEHNR, CDR2 FQNEAQ (reference sequence). CDR3 size: 16 residues. J lost 1 base, V lost 5 bases, and 10 bases had no gene match. In DNA form, the CDR3 reads TGTGCCAGCAGCACCCGGGACAGGTCATATTCCTACGAGCAGTACTTC. It encodes CASSTRDRSYSYEQYF.

The chain joins TRBV20-1 to TRBJ1-5; 8 bases map to TRBD1. Per the germline V gene, CDR1 is DFQATT and CDR2 is SNEGSKA (reference sequence). The CDR3 is 13 amino acids. V was clipped by 0 bases and J by 11 bases; unmatched bases: 6. CDR3 coding DNA: TGCAGTGCTAGAGATCCAGGGGGCGAGACCCAGCATTTT. It codes for CSARDPGGETQHF.